Below, 24 T cell receptor beta chains from the same sample are listed, as sequenced in a study of neurological immune-mediated disorders. TCRdb re-analysed the 5' RACE reads in MiXCR, keeping a single row per CDR3 protein. Of 20,000 to 30,000 distinct CDR3 sequences listed, approximately 13% were seen once; the top ten hold around 12%. Input material: PBMCs. These receptors originate from a woman aged 55-75 years with HTLV-1-associated myelopathy (HAM/TSP).

The sample holds many counts of this clonotype. This chain links TRBV20-1 with TRBJ2-3; D gene uncertain. Germline lookup yields CDR1 DFQATT and CDR2 SNEGSKA (reference sequence). This CDR3 has 14 residues. V was trimmed by 4 bases and J by 0 bases, leaving 11 bases between them. The CDR3 DNA reads as TGCAGTGCTAACAGCTTTTCTAGCACAGATACGCAGTATTTT. Residues: CSANSFSSTDTQYF.

In this sample, this clonotype is hyperexpanded. The chain couples TRBV27 to TRBJ2-1, with D unresolved. The V end lost 10 bases, the J end lost 0 bases, and 16 bases lay between the germline ends. This CDR3 contains 15 residues. The germline CDR1 and CDR2 sequences are MNHEY and SMNVEV (reference sequence). CDR3 in amino acids: CAIRSSESSYNEQFF. CDR3 nucleotides: TGTGCCATCAGGAGTTCCGAGAGCTCCTACAATGAGCAGTTCTTC.

This clonotype was detected ten times or more. The chain is built from TRBV20-1 and TRBJ1-6; TRBD1 agrees at 7 bases. The CDR3 spans 17 residues. Germline CDR1 DFQATT, CDR2 SNEGSKA (reference sequence). J was trimmed by 0 bases and V by 6 bases; bases with no gene match: 11. The CDR3 nucleotides read TGCAGTGCCTCCCCTCCGACAGGGAGCTCCTATAATTCACCCCTCCACTTT. Its protein product is CSASPPTGSSYNSPLHF.

At least ten counts were recorded for this clonotype. The CDR3 coding sequence is TGTGCCAGCAGCCAAGATAGCGGGAGTGGCATTCAGTACTTC. This translates into CASSQDSGSGIQYF. V gene TRBV3-1 combines with J gene TRBJ2-4, with 9 bases identical to TRBD2. Per the germline V gene, CDR1 is LGHDT and CDR2 is YNNKEL (reference sequence). This CDR3 is built from 14 residues. The junction had 3 bases not matched to a gene; V was cut back by 0 bases and J by 9 bases.

In its sample, this clonotype was seen many times. This sequence joins TRBV7-2 and TRBJ1-4, with D tentatively TRBD1 (5 bases). The germline V gene has CDR1 SGHTA and CDR2 FQGNSA. The CDR3 has 15 amino acids. Trimming removed 5 bases at V and 3 bases at J, with 13 bases between. The chain's CDR3 is CASSPKGSANEKLFF. In nucleotides, the CDR3 is TGTGCCAGCAGCCCTAAGGGGTCGGCTAATGAAAAACTGTTTTTT.

At least ten counts were recorded for this clonotype. The rearrangement links TRBV5-1 to TRBJ2-2; TRBD1 aligns across 7 bases. This CDR3 is built from 15 residues. Germline CDR1 is SGHRS and CDR2 is YFSETQ. The junction had 10 bases not matched to a gene; V was cut back by 4 bases and J by 7 bases. As DNA, the CDR3 is TGCGCCAGCAGCAATAGACAGGGAGATGGCGGGGAGCTGTTTTTT. As protein: CASSNRQGDGGELFF. Full variable domain (missing parts from reference TRBV5-1 and TRBJ2-2): KAGVTQTPRYLIKTRGQQVTLSCSPISGHRSVSWYQQTPGQGLQFLFEYFSETQRNKGNFPGRFSGRQFSNSRSEMNVSTLELGDSALYLCASSNRQGDGGELFFGEGSRLTVL.

There are many counts of this clonotype. V gene TRBV20-1 combines with J gene TRBJ2-3; 12 nucleotides align to TRBD2. Germline CDR1 reads DFQATT; CDR2 reads SNEGSKA (reference sequence). The V gene end was trimmed by 3 bases and the J gene end by 6 bases; junction bases not matched to a gene: 7. The CDR3 length is 15 residues. This CDR3 is CSASLAGGRGDTQYF. In DNA, the CDR3 is TGCAGTGCTAGCCTAGCGGGGGGGCGTGGGGATACGCAGTATTTT.

This clonotype has a count of ten or more. This rearrangement joins TRBV7-8 to TRBJ1-4; 8 bases are a match to TRBD1. Trimming at V came to 4 bases and at J to 2 bases, leaving 0 bases not matched to a gene. This CDR3 has 14 amino acids. Germline loops: CDR1 SGHVS, CDR2 FQNEAQ. DNA for the CDR3: TGTGCCAGCAGCTGGACAGGGACTAATGAAAAACTGTTTTTT. Protein product: CASSWTGTNEKLFF. Full variable domain (missing parts from reference TRBV7-8 and TRBJ1-4): GAGVSQSPRYKVAKRGQDVALRCDPISGHVSLFWYQQALGQGPEFLTYFQNEAQLDKSGLPSDRFFAERPEGSVSTLKIQRTQQEDSAVYLCASSWTGTNEKLFFGSGTQLSVL.

The genes are TRBV20-1 and TRBJ2-1; 7 bases align to TRBD2. CDR1 DFQATT and CDR2 SNEGSKA come from the germline V gene (reference sequence). The CDR3 spans 15 residues. With 1 base clipped from V and 4 bases from J, the junction kept 7 bases outside the gene matches. This CDR3 is CSARVVGGNYNEQFF. The DNA of the CDR3 is TGCAGTGCTAGAGTTGTCGGGGGGAATTACAATGAGCAGTTCTTC.

This clonotype occurred once. This sequence may be a read error, since a much larger clone differs from it by one base. The chain joins TRBV5-1 to TRBJ2-2, with TRBD2 identical over 9 bases. The length of the CDR3 is 18 residues. Looked up from germline, CDR1 is SGHRS and CDR2 is YFSETQ. The V and J ends lost 0 bases and 7 bases, in that order; junction bases with no gene match: 13. CDR3 residues: CASSLAFSGSLRNGELFF. CDR3 nucleotides: TGCGCCAGCAGCTTGGCCTTTAGCGGGAGTCTTCGCAACGGGGAGCTGTTTTTT.

This clonotype has only one observation. Being one base from a much bigger clone, this may be a read error. The chain employs TRBV6-6 and TRBJ1-1; tentative D call: TRBD1 (5 bases). The CDR3 has 11 amino acids. Trimming left V 4 bases short and J 12 bases short, with 12 bases between. The germline V gene encodes CDR1 MNHNY and CDR2 SVGAGI (reference sequence). The chain's CDR3 is CASSFQGETFF. Written as DNA, the CDR3 is TGTGCCAGCAGTTTCCAGGGAGAAACTTTCTTT.

This clonotype occurred many times. The rearrangement links TRBV20-1 to TRBJ2-1; 9 bases map to TRBD2. Germline assignment: CDR1 DFQATT and CDR2 SNEGSKA (reference sequence). This CDR3 is 16 amino acids long. Trimming removed 5 bases from V and 0 bases from J; junction bases left unmatched: 8. The CDR3 sequence: CSASGSGRGSYNEQFF. CDR3 coding DNA: TGCAGTGCTTCCGGTAGCGGGAGAGGCTCCTACAATGAGCAGTTCTTC.

This clonotype was counted ten times or more. This rearrangement joins TRBV7-9 to TRBJ2-1; 9 bases map to TRBD1. The CDR3 is made up of 13 amino acids. Germline loops: CDR1 SEHNR, CDR2 FQNEAQ (reference sequence). The trim removed 7 bases at V and 7 bases at J, leaving 5 bases unmatched. The CDR3 spells CASITDRGNEQFF. In nucleotides, the CDR3 is TGTGCCAGCATCACGGACAGGGGTAATGAGCAGTTCTTC.

As to this clonotype: Given a much more abundant clone one base away, this may be a read error. V usage is TRBV9 and J usage is TRBJ2-1, with 8 positions matching TRBD1. The germline gives CDR1 SGDLS, CDR2 YYNGEE. The CDR3 contains 14 residues. The CDR3 DNA sequence: TGTACCAGCGGACAGGGACTCTCCTACAATGAGCAGTTCTTC. Protein sequence: CTSGQGLSYNEQFF.

This clonotype was found once. J is TRBJ1-1 and V is TRBV29-1, with a tentative D call TRBD1 (5 bases). Germline V gives CDR1 SQVTM, CDR2 ANQGSEA. Trimming stripped 5 bases from V and 1 base from J, with 14 bases between. This CDR3 region has 14 residues. CDR3 in amino acids: CSVTGGSSNTEAFF. The CDR3 nucleotides are TGCAGCGTTACCGGGGGAAGCTCGAACACTGAAGCTTTCTTT.

This clonotype was observed many times. The chain has TRBV5-1 and TRBJ2-6, with D tentatively TRBD1 or TRBD2 (5 bases each). V lost 2 bases to trimming and J lost 0 bases, with 12 bases between them. The germline gives CDR1 SGHRS, CDR2 YFSETQ. This CDR3 contains 17 residues. The CDR3 region is CASSFGPGSSGANVLTF. As DNA, the CDR3 is TGCGCCAGCAGCTTTGGCCCAGGGAGCTCTGGGGCCAACGTCCTGACTTTC.

This clonotype was detected ten times or more. J is TRBJ1-2 and V is TRBV21-1; TRBD1 was called by the table and not checked on the DNA. TRBV21-1 has pseudogene status. The CDR3 is 16 amino acids. CDR3 in DNA: TGTGCCAGCAGCAAAGAGGGGACAGGGGAGGAGTATGGCTACACCTTC. Encoded protein: CASSKEGTGEEYGYTF.

By sample fraction, this clonotype is medium-sized. The chain has TRBV4-2 and TRBJ2-1; 8 bases line up with TRBD2. This CDR3 is 16 amino acids long. Germline V CDR1 and CDR2: LGHNA, YNFKEQ. The ends lost 0 bases at V and 4 bases at J; junction bases unmatched: 5. The CDR3 region has the DNA TGTGCCAGCAGCCAAGATGACCCGGGAGGGTACAATGAGCAGTTCTTC. Translated: CASSQDDPGGYNEQFF.

This chain's CDR3 is CAWSPPDRTNTEAFF. The DNA of the CDR3 is TGTGCCTGGAGTCCCCCGGACAGGACCAACACTGAAGCTTTCTTT. This sequence joins TRBV30 and TRBJ1-1; the match to TRBD1 covers 7 bases. V was pared by 2 bases and J by 2 bases, with 8 bases of the junction left unmatched. This CDR3 region has 15 residues. CDR1 and CDR2 (germline): GTSNPN, SVGIG (reference sequence).

This clonotype was counted at least ten times. This rearrangement joins TRBV20-1 to TRBJ1-3, with D perhaps TRBD1 (5 bases). In germline, CDR1 is DFQATT, CDR2 SNEGSKA (reference sequence). The CDR3 is made up of 19 amino acids. The ends were cut back, 0 bases at V and 0 bases at J, with 21 bases in the middle. Here the CDR3 DNA reads TGCAGTGCTAGAGATCCAAACCGGGACTCGCTTCGCTCTGGAAACACCATATATTTT. Protein product: CSARDPNRDSLRSGNTIYF.

This clonotype was seen at least ten times. The chain combines TRBV9 with TRBJ2-2; TRBD1 matches at 10 bases. After removal of 3 bases from V and 0 bases from J, the junction contained 2 bases not matched to a gene. This CDR3 has 16 residues. Per germline, CDR1 SGDLS and CDR2 YYNGEE. CDR3 sequence reads: CASSDGQGANTGELFF. The CDR3 DNA follows: TGTGCCAGCAGCGACGGACAGGGGGCGAACACCGGGGAGCTGTTTTTT.

In its sample, this clonotype was seen many times. The rearrangement joins TRBV7-2 to TRBJ1-1, with D unclear. Germline V gene data show CDR1 as SGHTA and CDR2 as FQGNSA. The CDR3 contains 13 residues. The V end lost 5 bases, the J end lost 1 base, and 8 bases lay between the germline ends. The chain's CDR3 is CASSIHPNTEAFF. CDR3 bases: TGTGCCAGCAGCATTCACCCGAACACTGAAGCTTTCTTT.

The CDR3 DNA reads as TGCGCCAGCAGCCCCGACAGGGACGAGCAGTACTTC. This codes for CASSPDRDEQYF. V and J are TRBV5-1 and TRBJ2-5, with 7 positions matching TRBD1. The J call may be faulty, since TRBJ2-7 better matches the DNA end. Germline V gene data show CDR1 as SGHRS and CDR2 as YFSETQ. There are 12 residues in the CDR3.

In this sample, this clonotype turned up many times. J is TRBJ2-7 and V is TRBV5-1; 7 positions agree with TRBD1. After removal of 4 bases from V and 0 bases from J, the junction contained 7 bases not matched to a gene. The CDR3 consists of 15 residues. The V gene's germline CDR1 is SGHRS and CDR2 YFSETQ. The CDR3 loop is CASSPGQSISYEQYF. The CDR3 DNA reads TGCGCCAGCAGCCCGGGACAGAGCATCTCCTACGAGCAGTACTTC.